The rows below give T cell receptor beta chains drawn from one sample of a study of CD8 T cells in Susac syndrome. One entry per CDR3 protein, called by TCRdb with MiXCR from the immunoSEQ multiplex PCR reads. Among under 200,000 distinct CDR3 sequences listed, around 94% were seen once. Input material: CD4+ T cells from PBMCs. The source is a human donor in good health. CDR3s include the opening cysteine and the closing phenylalanine or tryptophan. The order of the fields is clone size, CDR3 length, V gene, D gene, J gene, CDR3 protein, CDR3 DNA. D genes are given only for firm matches. Clone size is shown for a subset of rows, as once, few, many or a class of expanded clone.

>NA|13|TRBV29-1|TRBD1|TRBJ2-7
CSATGQGAHEQYF
TGCAGCGCCACTGGACAGGGGGCCCACGAGCAGTACTTC
>NA|14|TRBV6-5|NA|TRBJ2-5
CASSYLGEDETQYF
TGTGCCAGCAGTTACCTAGGGGAGGATGAGACCCAGTACTTC
>NA|12|TRBV30|NA|TRBJ2-7
CAGFQGCYEQYF
TGTGCCGGATTCCAGGGCTGCTACGAGCAGTACTTC
>NA|15|TRBV19|NA|TRBJ2-5
CASSIEVQSQETQYF
TGTGCCAGTAGTATAGAGGTGCAGTCGCAAGAGACCCAGTACTTC
>NA|14|TRBV20-1|NA|TRBJ1-5
CSARAQGGRGPQHF
TGCAGTGCTAGAGCTCAGGGAGGAAGGGGGCCCCAGCATTTT
>once|12|TRBV19|NA|TRBJ1-1
CASSNLNTEAFF
TGTGCCAGTTCGAACCTGAACACTGAAGCTTTCTTT
>NA|15|TRBV9|NA|TRBJ1-2
CASSVGNTGPGGYTF
TGTGCCAGCAGCGTAGGCAATACAGGCCCCGGTGGCTACACCTTC
>NA|16|TRBV30|TRBD2|TRBJ2-3
CAWSGSRGGYTDTQYF
TGTGCCTGGAGTGGCTCCCGCGGGGGGTACACAGATACGCAGTATTTT
>NA|16|TRBV24-1|NA|TRBJ2-1
CATSDHRGGIVNEQFF
TGTGCCACCAGTGACCACAGGGGGGGGATTGTCAATGAGCAGTTCTTC
>NA|14|TRBV12-3/TRBV12-4|NA|TRBJ2-5
CASSLATLQETQYF
TGTGCCAGCAGTTTAGCGACTCTACAAGAGACCCAGTACTTC
>NA|15|TRBV13|TRBD2|TRBJ2-1
CASTKAGETYNEQFF
TGTGCCAGCACCAAAGCGGGGGAGACCTACAATGAGCAGTTCTTC
>NA|13|TRBV29-1|NA|TRBJ2-3
CSVSGRYTDTQYF
TGCAGCGTCTCGGGCAGATACACAGATACGCAGTATTTT
>once|13|TRBV10-3|NA|TRBJ2-7
CAINDQVRNEQYF
TGTGCCATCAATGACCAGGTGAGGAACGAGCAGTACTTC
>NA|15|TRBV5-1|TRBD1|TRBJ1-6
CASSERQGTVSPLHF
TGCGCCAGCAGCGAAAGACAGGGTACCGTTTCACCCCTCCACTTT
>NA|15|TRBV3-1|TRBD1|TRBJ2-2
CASSQIQGVAGELFF
TGTGCCAGCAGCCAAATTCAGGGGGTAGCCGGGGAGCTGTTTTTT
>NA|16|TRBV20-1|TRBD2|TRBJ2-7
CSARSTSSGGLYEQYF
TGCAGTGCTAGATCCACTTCTAGCGGGGGTCTCTACGAGCAGTACTTC
>NA|14|TRBV6-5|NA|TRBJ1-5
CASSSQGRGQPQHF
TGTGCCAGCAGTTCCCAGGGGCGGGGGCAGCCCCAGCATTTT
>NA|14|TRBV20-1|TRBD2|TRBJ2-3
CSASLLAGTDTQYF
TGCAGTGCTAGCCTGCTAGCGGGCACAGATACGCAGTATTTT
>NA|14|TRBV30|NA|TRBJ1-4
CAWHRQGGNEKLFF
TGTGCCTGGCACAGGCAGGGAGGTAATGAAAAACTGTTTTTT
>NA|16|TRBV6-2/TRBV6-3|NA|TRBJ1-1
CASSHAVRQADTEAFF
TGTGCCAGCAGCCACGCAGTTAGACAGGCCGACACTGAAGCTTTCTTT
>NA|17|TRBV6-5|NA|TRBJ2-3
CASSSAGNYISTDTQYF
TGTGCCAGCAGTTCGGCGGGGAACTACATAAGCACAGATACGCAGTATTTT
>NA|16|TRBV7-8|TRBD1|TRBJ1-2
CASSTGWDRPNYGYTF
TGTGCCAGCAGCACGGGCTGGGACAGACCGAACTATGGCTACACCTTC
>NA|13|TRBV6-5|NA|TRBJ1-1
CASTTPGGTEAFF
TGTGCCAGCACCACCCCCGGCGGCACTGAAGCTTTCTTT
>NA|15|TRBV20-1|TRBD2|TRBJ2-7
CSAKRTSGVSYEQYF
TGCAGTGCTAAACGGACTAGCGGGGTGTCCTACGAGCAGTACTTC
>NA|14|TRBV14|NA|TRBJ2-5
CASSQDYVQETQYF
TGTGCCAGCAGCCAAGATTACGTACAAGAGACCCAGTACTTC
>NA|12|TRBV12-3/TRBV12-4|NA|TRBJ1-4
CASSWGGEKLFF
TGTGCCAGCAGCTGGGGCGGTGAAAAACTGTTTTTT
>NA|17|TRBV27|TRBD1|TRBJ1-2
CASSLSGRDRAPYGYTF
TGTGCCAGCAGTTTATCGGGACGGGACAGGGCCCCCTATGGCTACACCTTC
>NA|14|TRBV19|NA|TRBJ1-5
CASNPQGSHQPQHF
TGTGCCAGTAACCCTCAGGGTAGCCATCAGCCCCAGCATTTT
>NA|14|TRBV30|NA|TRBJ2-7
CAWSEGVEIYEQYF
TGTGCCTGGAGTGAAGGGGTAGAGATCTACGAGCAGTACTTC
>once|13|TRBV30|NA|TRBJ1-5
CAVDGGQSQPQHF
TGTGCCGTAGACGGGGGGCAGAGTCAGCCCCAGCATTTT
>NA|12|TRBV20-1|NA|TRBJ2-7
CSARGHIYEQYF
TGCAGTGCTAGGGGCCATATCTACGAGCAGTACTTC
>NA|13|TRBV27|NA|TRBJ2-5
CASSFAPQETQYF
TGTGCCAGCAGTTTTGCACCCCAGGAGACCCAGTACTTC
>NA|11|TRBV24-1|NA|TRBJ2-1
CATSSYNEQFF
TGTGCCACCTCCTCCTACAATGAGCAGTTCTTC
>NA|13|TRBV29-1|NA|TRBJ2-2
CSVTGGPTGELFF
TGCAGCGTCACGGGGGGCCCCACCGGGGAGCTGTTTTTT
>NA|13|TRBV20-1|TRBD1|TRBJ1-2
CSARDRGRESYTF
TGCAGTGCCAGGGACAGGGGAAGAGAATCGTACACCTTC
>NA|12|TRBV6-5|NA|TRBJ1-2
CASSTPGSGYTF
TGTGCCAGCAGTACCCCCGGGTCCGGCTACACCTTC
>NA|14|TRBV20-1|TRBD1|TRBJ1-2
CSARTGPRNYGYTF
TGCAGTGCTAGGACAGGGCCGAGAAACTATGGCTACACCTTC
>NA|11|TRBV7-2|NA|TRBJ1-1
CASSFDTEAFF
TGTGCCAGCAGCTTTGACACTGAAGCTTTCTTT
>NA|15|TRBV27|TRBD2|TRBJ2-7
CASSYQLAGGREQYF
TGTGCCAGCAGTTATCAACTAGCGGGGGGGCGGGAGCAGTACTTC
>NA|13|TRBV10-3|NA|TRBJ2-5
CARPDRTQETQYF
TGTGCCAGGCCTGACAGGACCCAAGAGACCCAGTACTTC
>NA|12|TRBV3-1|NA|TRBJ1-2
CASSPRGSDYTF
TGTGCCAGCAGCCCCCGGGGATCTGACTACACCTTC
>NA|16|TRBV4-2|NA|TRBJ1-4
CASSETGSATNEKLFF
TGTGCCAGCAGCGAAACAGGGAGTGCAACTAATGAAAAACTGTTTTTT
>NA|12|TRBV20-1|NA|TRBJ2-7
CSARSAVYEQYF
TGCAGTGCCAGGTCGGCAGTCTACGAGCAGTACTTC
>NA|15|TRBV7-9|NA|TRBJ2-7
CASSLGLQLLGEQYF
TGTGCCAGCAGCTTAGGACTACAGCTTTTAGGGGAGCAGTACTTC
>NA|11|TRBV12-3/TRBV12-4|NA|TRBJ2-1
CASSNYNEQFF
TGTGCCAGCAGCAACTACAATGAGCAGTTCTTC
>NA|15|TRBV30|NA|TRBJ1-1
CAWSMYLGRRTEAFF
TGTGCCTGGAGTATGTACTTGGGACGGCGCACTGAAGCTTTCTTT
>NA|12|TRBV30|NA|TRBJ1-2
CAWTRTDYGYTF
TGTGCCTGGACCAGGACAGACTATGGCTACACCTTC
>NA|13|TRBV30|TRBD2|TRBJ2-3
CAWRGRAPDTQYF
TGTGCCTGGAGAGGGAGGGCACCCGATACGCAGTATTTT
>NA|14|TRBV7-8|NA|TRBJ2-5
CASSLASRKETQYF
TGTGCCAGCAGCTTAGCGTCTCGCAAGGAGACCCAGTACTTC
>NA|14|TRBV29-1|TRBD1|TRBJ2-1
CSVVPDRGLNEQFF
TGCAGCGTTGTCCCCGACAGGGGTCTCAATGAGCAGTTCTTC
>NA|15|TRBV30|NA|TRBJ1-6
CAWGSTGDGNSPLHF
TGTGCCTGGGGAAGCACGGGGGACGGTAATTCACCCCTCCACTTT
>NA|14|TRBV5-1|NA|TRBJ1-1
CASSTPTGNTEAFF
TGCGCCAGCAGCACGCCAACAGGGAACACTGAAGCTTTCTTT